The rows below give T cell receptor beta chains drawn from one sample of a study of blood T cell repertoires in COVID-19. The repertoire was sequenced with immunoSEQ multiplex PCR; TCRdb's copy has only in-frame clones and lacks some. The table records some 200,000 clones, more than 80% of them present only once. Sequenced: PBMCs or T cells enriched from blood (not recorded which). The receptors here all came from a man aged 35-49 years who had recovered from COVID-19. The CDR3 runs from the conserved cysteine through the conserved F or W. Each record gives: clone size, V gene, J gene, D gene, CDR3 length, CDR3 protein, CDR3 DNA. D genes are given only for firm matches. Size is omitted from some rows. Given values are once, few, many or a class for expanded clones.

>-|TRBV5-6|TRBJ2-3|-|15
CASSLGSVSTDTQYF
TGTGCCAGCAGCTTGGGTTCGGTGAGCACAGATACGCAGTATTTT
>-|TRBV7-9|TRBJ1-2|TRBD1|13
CASSGTGVEGYTF
TGTGCCAGCAGCGGGACAGGGGTCGAAGGCTACACCTTC
>once|TRBV5-1|TRBJ2-2|TRBD2|17
CASSLDLSWGGTGELFF
TGCGCCAGCAGCTTGGACTTATCTTGGGGGGGAACCGGGGAGCTGTTTTTT
>-|TRBV6-1|TRBJ1-1|TRBD1|16
CASSVPGQGSNTEAFF
TGTGCCAGCAGTGTCCCGGGACAGGGGTCGAACACTGAAGCTTTCTTT
>-|TRBV2|TRBJ1-1|TRBD1|14
CASSEQGAGTEAFF
TGTGCCAGCAGTGAACAGGGGGCAGGGACTGAAGCTTTCTTT
>few|TRBV3-1/TRBV3-2|TRBJ1-3|-|15
CASSTHSGSGNTIYF
TGTGCCAGCAGCACTCACAGTGGTTCCGGAAACACCATATATTTT
>-|TRBV27|TRBJ2-7|-|15
CASSAFAGTAYEQYF
TGTGCCAGCAGCGCCTTTGCGGGGACAGCATACGAGCAGTACTTC
>-|TRBV10-3|TRBJ2-7|-|12
CATTGTSYEQYF
TGTGCCACCACCGGGACTTCCTACGAGCAGTACTTC
>-|TRBV11-2|TRBJ2-2|-|17
CASSLVPGGAWTGELFF
TGTGCCAGCAGCTTAGTACCTGGGGGGGCCTGGACCGGGGAGCTGTTTTTT
>once|TRBV24-1|TRBJ2-5|-|15
CATSDPRDSKETQYF
TGTGCCACCAGTGATCCGCGGGACAGCAAAGAGACCCAGTACTTC
>-|TRBV5-1|TRBJ2-5|-|15
CASSRSRAFQETQYF
TGCGCCAGCAGCCGCTCGCGGGCCTTCCAAGAGACCCAGTACTTC
>few|TRBV19|TRBJ2-7|-|14
CASSTRQARGEQYF
TGTGCCAGTAGTACACGACAGGCCCGCGGGGAGCAGTACTTC
>-|TRBV5-6|TRBJ2-1|TRBD1|13
CASSFNQGDEQFF
TGTGCCAGCAGCTTTAATCAGGGGGATGAGCAGTTCTTC
>-|TRBV5-1|TRBJ1-2|-|13
CASSSDSFEGYTF
TGCGCCAGCAGCTCCGACAGCTTCGAGGGCTACACCTTC
>-|TRBV30|TRBJ2-1|TRBD2|14
CAWSKLAGVREQFF
TGTGCCTGGAGTAAGCTAGCGGGAGTGAGGGAGCAGTTCTTC
>-|TRBV7-6|TRBJ2-5|TRBD1|15
CASSLGTGLGETQYF
TGTGCCAGCAGCTTAGGGACAGGGTTGGGAGAGACCCAGTACTTC
>-|TRBV19|TRBJ2-7|-|13
CASSRSISYEQYF
TGTGCCAGTAGTCGGTCGATCTCCTACGAGCAGTACTTC
>once|TRBV3-1/TRBV3-2|TRBJ1-2|-|13
CASSQVIREGYTF
TGTGCCAGCAGCCAGGTAATCCGGGAAGGCTACACCTTC
>-|TRBV4-2|TRBJ1-2|TRBD1|16
CASSQDRGQGGSGYTF
TGTGCCAGCAGCCAAGATAGGGGACAGGGTGGTAGTGGCTACACCTTC
>-|TRBV27|TRBJ1-6|-|16
CASSGTFSSYNSPLHF
TGTGCCAGCAGCGGGACTTTTAGCTCCTATAATTCACCCCTCCACTTT
>-|TRBV24-1|TRBJ1-2|-|13
CATSDPGTPGHTF
TGTGCCACCAGTGATCCCGGGACACCCGGTCACACCTTC
>-|TRBV25-1|TRBJ2-7|-|13
CASTSTAVREQYF
TGTGCCAGCACCTCTACGGCGGTACGCGAGCAGTACTTC
>-|TRBV30|TRBJ2-3|TRBD1|15
CAWSEGTGDTDTQYF
TGTGCCTGGAGTGAAGGGACAGGCGACACAGATACGCAGTATTTT
>-|TRBV14|TRBJ2-2|-|15
CASSLRERDTGELFF
TGTGCCAGCAGCCTAAGGGAGAGGGACACCGGGGAGCTGTTTTTT
>-|TRBV21-1|TRBJ2-1|-|15
CASSKETSGYNEQFF
TGTGCCAGCAGCAAAGAAACTAGCGGGTACAATGAGCAGTTCTTC
>-|TRBV4-1|TRBJ1-3|-|15
CASSQDRAAGNTIYF
TGCGCCAGCAGCCAAGACAGGGCCGCTGGAAACACCATATATTTT
>-|TRBV28|TRBJ2-5|TRBD1|14
CASSTTGGLETQYF
TGTGCCAGCAGTACGACAGGGGGTCTAGAGACCCAGTACTTC
>-|TRBV24-1|TRBJ2-5|TRBD1|16
CATSDSRTGTQETQYF
TGTGCCACCAGTGATTCCCGGACAGGGACCCAAGAGACCCAGTACTTC
>-|TRBV6-5|TRBJ2-1|TRBD2|15
CASSYTSGRGDEQFF
TGTGCCAGCAGTTACACTAGCGGGAGAGGAGATGAGCAGTTCTTC
>-|TRBV19|TRBJ1-5|TRBD1|15
CASSMKGAGTQPQHF
TGTGCCAGTAGTATGAAGGGGGCAGGGACCCAGCCCCAGCATTTT
>-|TRBV5-1|TRBJ2-5|TRBD1|15
CASSDLDRGRETQYF
TGCGCCAGCAGCGATCTAGACAGGGGACGGGAGACCCAGTACTTC
>-|TRBV2|TRBJ2-5|-|15
CASSVSGTYQETQYF
TGTGCCAGCAGTGTTAGCGGAACGTACCAAGAGACCCAGTACTTC
>-|TRBV27|TRBJ1-4|-|14
CASSFGSVGEKLFF
TGTGCCAGCAGTTTTGGTAGTGTTGGTGAAAAACTGTTTTTT
>-|TRBV12-3/TRBV12-4|TRBJ2-3|-|11
CASSNTDTQYF
TGTGCCAGCAGCAACACAGATACGCAGTATTTT
>-|TRBV13|TRBJ2-1|TRBD2|15
CASSFVSGGYNEQFF
TGTGCCAGCAGCTTCGTTAGCGGGGGTTACAATGAGCAGTTCTTC
>-|TRBV10-3|TRBJ2-1|TRBD2|15
CAPSRLAGGGGEQFF
TGTGCCCCCTCCCGGTTGGCGGGGGGGGGCGGTGAGCAGTTCTTC
>-|TRBV24-1|TRBJ2-4|-|18
CATSDPGSEKGAKYIQYF
TGTGCCACCAGTGATCCCGGGAGTGAAAAAGGGGCAAAATACATTCAGTACTTC
>-|TRBV15|TRBJ1-4|-|14
CATSRDPRDEKLFF
TGTGCCACCAGCAGGGATCCCAGGGATGAAAAACTGTTTTTT
>-|TRBV19|TRBJ2-1|-|16
CASSSPPGLAYNEQFF
TGTGCCAGTAGTAGCCCCCCAGGGCTCGCCTACAATGAGCAGTTCTTC
>-|TRBV7-2|TRBJ1-1|-|14
CASKKEGWNTEAFF
TGTGCCAGCAAAAAGGAGGGGTGGAACACTGAAGCTTTCTTT
>-|TRBV6-1|TRBJ1-5|-|15
CASSEGGGSNQPQHF
TGTGCCAGCAGTGAAGGGGGAGGGAGCAATCAGCCCCAGCATTTT
>-|TRBV18|TRBJ2-7|-|14
CASSPPNGIYEQYF
TGTGCCAGCTCACCACCCAACGGTATCTACGAGCAGTACTTC
>-|TRBV5-1|TRBJ2-7|-|11
CASSDYYEQYF
TGCGCCAGCAGCGACTACTACGAGCAGTACTTC
>-|TRBV5-4|TRBJ1-2|TRBD1|16
CASSLNRGQGDYGYTF
TGTGCCAGCAGCTTGAACAGGGGCCAGGGGGACTATGGCTACACCTTC
>-|TRBV2|TRBJ2-2|TRBD2|13
CASTSGATGELFF
TGTGCCAGCACTAGCGGGGCCACCGGGGAGCTGTTTTTT
>-|TRBV5-4|TRBJ2-1|TRBD2|17
CASSLRPRASGYNEQFF
TGTGCCAGCAGCCTACGACCCCGGGCTAGCGGCTACAATGAGCAGTTCTTC
>-|TRBV5-4|TRBJ2-5|TRBD2|15
CASSLVAGGRETQYF
TGTGCCAGCAGCTTGGTAGCGGGGGGGCGGGAGACCCAGTACTTC